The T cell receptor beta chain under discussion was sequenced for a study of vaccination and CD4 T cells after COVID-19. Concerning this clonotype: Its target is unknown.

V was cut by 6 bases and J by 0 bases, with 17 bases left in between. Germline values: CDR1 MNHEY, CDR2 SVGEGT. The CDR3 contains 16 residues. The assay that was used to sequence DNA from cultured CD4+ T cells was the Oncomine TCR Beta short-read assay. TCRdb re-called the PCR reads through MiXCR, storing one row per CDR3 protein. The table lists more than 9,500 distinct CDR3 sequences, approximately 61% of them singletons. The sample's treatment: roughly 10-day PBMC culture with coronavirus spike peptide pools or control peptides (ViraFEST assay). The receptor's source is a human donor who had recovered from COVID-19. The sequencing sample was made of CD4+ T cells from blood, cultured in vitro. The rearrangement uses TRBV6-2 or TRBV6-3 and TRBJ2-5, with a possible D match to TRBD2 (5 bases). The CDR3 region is CASRSAGLADQETQYF. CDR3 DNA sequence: TGTGCCAGCAGGTCGGCCGGACTCGCCGACCAAGAGACCCAGTACTTC.